This TCR beta chain came from a study of cytomegalovirus exposure and HLA in healthy donors. General study findings and limits: The authors excluded some V segments, including TRBV6-2 and TRBV6-3, as indistinguishable. V- and J-gene trimming in TCR beta was tied to a missense DCLRE1C variant by an analysis performed later.

Germline CDR1 reads LNHDA; CDR2 reads SQIVND (reference sequence). There are 14 residues in the CDR3. Trimming removed 6 bases from V and 4 bases from J; junction bases left unmatched: 6. PCR amplification relied on 60 Vbeta primers (plus 13 Jbeta primers). Repertoires were generated with immunoSEQ multiplex PCR, while TCRdb's copy carries only in-frame clones and drops some. This sample has 150,000 to 180,000 clones, with 70% to 80% found just once. Points on this clone: Its cognate antigen is unknown.

The chain links TRBV19 to TRBJ1-3; 7 nucleotides match TRBD1. The receptor comes from a young man in good health and CMV-seronegative. The sample consisted of PBMCs. Here the CDR3 reads CASSQTGVGNTIYF. CDR3 nucleotides: TGTGCCAGTAGCCAAACAGGGGTCGGAAACACCATATATTTT.